This T cell receptor (beta chain) was profiled in a study of shared clonotypes between healthy human individuals. The study's findings and limits: When naive CD4 clonotypes were compared across several donors, approximately 5% were shared.

The V gene's germline CDR1 is SEHNR and CDR2 FQNEAQ (reference sequence). V shed 2 bases and J shed 0 bases, with 1 base lying between them. CDR3 size: 13 residues. TCRdb keeps only in-frame clones here, not all; method: immunoSEQ multiplex PCR. The table has under 1,900,000 clones, approximately 98.5% seen once. About this clone: Antigen: not known.

The receptor was derived from a man aged 25 to 40 in good health. The sample taken for sequencing was naive CD4+ T cells sorted from blood. The subset is: CD45RA+ positively selected. The chain uses TRBV7-9 and TRBJ1-4; D not certain. CDR3 protein: CASSLTTNEKLFF. In nucleotides, the CDR3 is TGTGCCAGCAGCTTAACAACTAATGAAAAACTGTTTTTT.